The 23 T cell receptor beta chains listed next were all sequenced from one sample in a study of patients and donors after allogeneic stem cell transplantation. TCRdb used MiXCR to reprocess the RT-PCR reads, holding one entry per CDR3 protein. The sample holds about 410,000 distinct CDR3 sequences, roughly 17% seen once. The specimen was blood, either unsorted or a sorted T cell fraction (not recorded which). The receptors here all came from a human donor who was either an allogeneic HSCT recipient or a stem cell or donor lymphocyte infusion donor (not recorded which). It is not recorded whose cells these are; they may come from a transplant donor.

The V and J genes are TRBV25-1 and TRBJ2-5, with D perhaps being TRBD1 or TRBD2 (5 bases each). This CDR3 contains 14 residues. The germline V gene has CDR1 MGHDK and CDR2 SYGVNS. Trimming took 6 bases from V and 0 from J, leaving 11 bases between them. Here the CDR3 DNA reads TGTGCCAGCAGAGGGACGGGCCACCAAGAGACCCAGTACTTC. It is translated as CASRGTGHQETQYF. Supplemented by reference TRBV25-1 and TRBJ2-5, the full variable domain reads EADIYQTPRYLVIGTGKKITLECSQTMGHDKMYWYQQDPGMELHLIHYSYGVNSTEKGDLSSESTVSRIRTEHFPLTLESARPSHTSQYLCASRGTGHQETQYFGPGTRLLVL.

The chain combines TRBV11-3 with TRBJ1-1, with 8 bases identical to TRBD1. Germline-derived CDR1 and CDR2 are SGHNT and YENEEA. Trimming removed 4 bases from V and 0 bases from J; junction bases left unmatched: 7. The CDR3 is made up of 16 amino acids. CDR3 nucleotide sequence: TGTGCCAGCAGCTCCCGTCGACAGGGGATGAACACTGAAGCTTTCTTT. As protein: CASSSRRQGMNTEAFF.

The chain employs TRBV11-1 and TRBJ2-2, with TRBD1 matching over 8 bases. The CDR3 length is 14 residues. The V gene end was trimmed by 7 bases and the J gene end by 7 bases; junction bases not matched to a gene: 8. Germline assignment: CDR1 SGHAT and CDR2 FQDESV (reference sequence). CDR3 region: CASTKGQGIGELFF. The CDR3 DNA sequence: TGTGCCAGCACCAAAGGACAGGGTATCGGGGAGCTGTTTTTT.

The sample holds a few counts of this clonotype. The chain employs TRBV24-1 and TRBJ1-6, with D perhaps TRBD1 (5 bases). This CDR3 region has 13 residues. Trimming stripped 8 bases from V and 6 bases from J, with 10 bases between. Germline assignment: CDR1 KGHDR and CDR2 SFDVKD. In nucleotides, the CDR3 is TGTGCCACCAATCAGGGTCGTAATTCACCCCTCCACTTT. Protein sequence: CATNQGRNSPLHF.

This clonotype was counted a few times. In nucleotides, the CDR3 is TGTGCCAGCAGCCGGGAGCACACCGGGGAGCTGTTTTTT. Amino acids: CASSREHTGELFF. J is TRBJ2-2 and V is TRBV2, with D perhaps matching TRBD2 (6 bases). This CDR3 is 13 amino acids long. V lost 6 bases and J 3 bases, leaving 8 bases between the germline ends. The V gene's germline CDR1 is SNHLY and CDR2 FYNNEI.

The rearrangement joins TRBV12-3 or TRBV12-4 to TRBJ1-1; the D gene is possibly TRBD1 (5 bases). Trimming took off 5 bases at V and 5 bases at J, with 9 bases between the two ends. The CDR3 contains 12 residues. CDR3 region: CASSTGGTEAFF. The CDR3 DNA follows: TGTGCCAGCAGTACAGGCGGGACTGAAGCTTTCTTT.

This clonotype was detected a few times. The chain uses TRBV20-1 and TRBJ1-2, with D tentatively TRBD1 (5 bases). The CDR3 length is 14 residues. The germline gives CDR1 DFQATT, CDR2 SNEGSKA (reference sequence). V lost 3 bases and J lost 1, with 12 bases in between. The CDR3 bases are TGCAGTGCTAGTCGGCCAGGGCGTAACTATGGCTACACCTTC. Translated: CSASRPGRNYGYTF.

This clonotype came up a few times. V and J are TRBV7-9 and TRBJ2-7; D gene unclear. Germline CDR1 SEHNR, CDR2 FQNEAQ (reference sequence). Trimming took 2 bases from V and 0 from J, leaving 8 bases between them. This CDR3 contains 14 residues. DNA for the CDR3: TGTGCCAGCAGCTTATCGGGCACCTCCTACGAGCAGTACTTC. Protein: CASSLSGTSYEQYF.

In this sample, this clonotype turned up a few times. This chain links TRBV7-2 with TRBJ2-3; the D is unclear. The CDR3 totals 13 residues. Germline V lookup: CDR1 SGHTA, CDR2 FQGNSA. Trimming removed 5 bases at V and 3 bases at J, with 9 bases between. The CDR3: CASSIKITDTQYF. The CDR3 DNA sequence: TGTGCCAGCAGCATCAAGATTACAGATACGCAGTATTTT.

The DNA of the CDR3 is TGTGCCAGCAGTTACGACAGGCCTAACTATGGCTACACCTTC. This gives the protein CASSYDRPNYGYTF. V gene TRBV6-5 combines with J gene TRBJ1-2; possible D gene TRBD1, 6 bases. V was trimmed by 2 bases and J by 0 bases, leaving 7 bases between them. Germline V gene sequence: CDR1 MNHEY, CDR2 SVGAGI. The CDR3 is 14 residues long.

In its sample, this clonotype was seen a few times. This sequence joins TRBV7-9 and TRBJ2-1, with TRBD1 as a possible D gene (5 bases). The CDR3 spans 14 residues. The V gene's germline CDR1 is SEHNR and CDR2 FQNEAQ (reference sequence). V lost 4 bases and J 3 bases, leaving 10 bases between the germline ends. CDR3 loop: CASSSTDSYNEQFF. The CDR3 nucleotides read TGTGCCAGCAGCTCAACCGACAGCTACAATGAGCAGTTCTTC.

This clonotype has more than one count but fewer than ten. This sequence joins TRBV19 and TRBJ2-7; D may be TRBD2 (6 bases). In germline, CDR1 is LNHDA, CDR2 SQIVND (reference sequence). V lost 0 bases and J 3 bases, leaving 12 bases between the germline ends. This CDR3 has 15 amino acids. In nucleotides, the CDR3 is TGTGCCAGTAGTATAGACGGGGGTACGGTCTACGAGCAGTACTTC. This translates into CASSIDGGTVYEQYF.

This chain links TRBV12-3 or TRBV12-4 with TRBJ2-7; TRBD2 aligns across 13 bases. The CDR3 loop spans 15 amino acids. Germline trimming cut 5 bases from V and 3 bases from J; bases unmatched to any gene: 4. The CDR3 here is CASSPGTSGIYEQYF. The CDR3 DNA sequence: TGTGCCAGCAGTCCGGGGACTAGCGGGATCTACGAGCAGTACTTC.

The chain carries TRBV3-1 and TRBJ1-4; D is perhaps TRBD1 (6 bases). This CDR3 has 19 amino acids. V was clipped by 7 bases and J by 0 bases, with 24 bases between them. The germline V gene has CDR1 LGHDT and CDR2 YNNKEL (reference sequence). The CDR3 here is CASKAGLGGTLATNEKLFF. In DNA, the CDR3 is TGTGCCAGCAAAGCGGGTCTAGGAGGGACACTTGCAACTAATGAAAAACTGTTTTTT.

The rearrangement links TRBV21-1 to TRBJ1-3; TRBD1 is the table's D call and was not checked against the DNA. TRBV21-1 is a known pseudogene. The CDR3 consists of 16 residues. DNA for the CDR3: TGTGCCAGCATCCCTAGGACACGGCGCTCTGGAAACACCATATATTTT. Its protein is CASIPRTRRSGNTIYF.

CDR3 region: CSAKLTTDTQYF. The CDR3 DNA reads as TGCAGTGCTAAATTAACGACAGATACGCAGTATTTT. The chain couples TRBV20-1 to TRBJ2-3, with D uncertain. CDR3 length: 12 residues. The germline V gene encodes CDR1 DFQATT and CDR2 SNEGSKA (reference sequence). V was trimmed by 4 bases and J by 3 bases, leaving 8 bases between them.

The J gene is TRBJ2-1, the V gene TRBV2, with 11 nucleotides matching TRBD2. Germline loops: CDR1 SNHLY, CDR2 FYNNEI. With V trimmed by 3 bases and J by 7 bases, 2 bases remained unmatched. The CDR3 sequence is 14 residues long. As DNA, the CDR3 is TGTGCCAGCAGTGATAGCGGGAGGGGAAATGAGCAGTTCTTC. Residues: CASSDSGRGNEQFF.

The V and J genes are TRBV6-2 or TRBV6-3 and TRBJ2-3, with a possible D match to TRBD2 (6 bases). V was clipped by 5 bases and J by 10 bases, with 19 bases between them. The CDR3 runs 14 residues. CDR1 is MNHEY and CDR2 is SVGEGT in the germline V gene. This chain's CDR3 is CASSHRDSPPAQYF. CDR3 DNA sequence: TGTGCCAGCAGTCACCGGGACTCCCCACCGGCGCAGTATTTT.

This clonotype showed up many times. V usage is TRBV15 and J usage is TRBJ2-7; no clear D gene. Germline-derived CDR1 and CDR2 are LNHNV and YYDKDF (reference sequence). Trimming left V 5 bases short and J 5 bases short, with 7 bases between. This CDR3 is built from 11 residues. In nucleotides, the CDR3 is TGTGCCACCAGCCTCCAGGACGAGCAGTACTTC. This encodes CATSLQDEQYF.

This rearrangement joins TRBV6-2 or TRBV6-3 to TRBJ1-1, with D possibly being TRBD1 (5 bases). CDR3 length equals 11 residues. CDR1 is MNHEY, CDR2 SVGEGT, per germline. Trimming shortened V by 4 bases and J by 10 bases, and 10 bases separated the two germline ends. The CDR3 sequence is CASSSGTGAFF. For the CDR3, the DNA is TGTGCCAGCAGTTCCGGGACGGGAGCTTTCTTT.

This clonotype has ten or more counts. The rearrangement uses TRBV6-1 and TRBJ1-1; D possibly corresponds to TRBD1 (6 bases). CDR1 is MNHNS, CDR2 SASEGT, per germline. The CDR3 runs to 17 residues. V lost 6 bases and J 5 bases, leaving 25 bases between the germline ends. This CDR3 is CASRPSGHPSPVTEAFF. In nucleotides, the CDR3 is TGTGCCAGCAGGCCGTCGGGACACCCGTCCCCCGTGACTGAAGCTTTCTTT.

The rearrangement links TRBV7-2 to TRBJ1-1, with no clear D. The CDR3 consists of 12 residues. V was shortened by 3 bases and J by 5 bases, with 7 bases between the two germline ends. Germline V CDR1 and CDR2: SGHTA, FQGNSA. The CDR3 reads CASSFVGTEAFF. The CDR3 coding sequence is TGTGCCAGCAGCTTTGTGGGGACTGAAGCTTTCTTT.

This sequence joins TRBV7-8 and TRBJ1-2; D gene unclear. Germline-derived CDR1 and CDR2 are SGHVS and FQNEAQ. The CDR3 sequence is 13 residues long. The V and J ends lost 5 bases and 8 bases respectively, with 15 bases between them. CDR3 in amino acids: CASSLNPSGGYTF. The CDR3 nucleotides are TGTGCCAGCAGCCTCAACCCCTCCGGGGGCTACACCTTC.